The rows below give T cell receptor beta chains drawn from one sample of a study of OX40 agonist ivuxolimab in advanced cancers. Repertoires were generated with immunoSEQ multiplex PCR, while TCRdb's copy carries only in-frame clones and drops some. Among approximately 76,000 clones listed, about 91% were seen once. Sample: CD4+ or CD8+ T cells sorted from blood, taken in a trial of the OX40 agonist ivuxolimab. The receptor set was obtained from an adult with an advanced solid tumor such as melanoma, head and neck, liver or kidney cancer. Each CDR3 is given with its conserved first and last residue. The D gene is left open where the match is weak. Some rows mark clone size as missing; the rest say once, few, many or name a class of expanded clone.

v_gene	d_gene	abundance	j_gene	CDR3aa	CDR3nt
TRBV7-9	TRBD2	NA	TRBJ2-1	CASSFPGLAGYNEQFF	TGTGCCAGCAGCTTTCCGGGACTAGCGGGTTACAATGAGCAGTTCTTC
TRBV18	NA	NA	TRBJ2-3	CASSQQVDTQYF	TGTGCCAGCTCTCAACAGGTAGATACGCAGTATTTT
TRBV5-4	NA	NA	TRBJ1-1	CASYPFRMNTEAFF	TGTGCCAGCTATCCCTTTAGAATGAACACTGAAGCTTTCTTT
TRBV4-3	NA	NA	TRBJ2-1	CASSQDPPPSRYNEQFF	TGCGCCAGCAGCCAAGATCCCCCCCCCTCGCGATACAATGAGCAGTTCTTC
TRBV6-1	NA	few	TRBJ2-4	CASGGENIQYF	TGTGCCAGCGGGGGAGAAAACATTCAGTACTTC
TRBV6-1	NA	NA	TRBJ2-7	CASIGGYRTPYEQYF	TGTGCCAGCATCGGGGGTTATCGGACCCCCTACGAGCAGTACTTC
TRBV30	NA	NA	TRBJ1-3	CAWRWMSSGNTIYF	TGTGCCTGGAGATGGATGTCGTCTGGAAACACCATATATTTT
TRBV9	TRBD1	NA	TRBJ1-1	CASSVEPGTGAGGNTEAFF	TGTGCCAGCAGCGTAGAGCCCGGGACAGGGGCAGGGGGGAACACTGAAGCTTTCTTT
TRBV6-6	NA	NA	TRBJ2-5	CASRKTRVVGETQYF	TGTGCCAGCAGAAAGACACGGGTGGTGGGGGAGACCCAGTACTTC
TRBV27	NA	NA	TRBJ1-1	CASSLVGIGTEAFF	TGTGCCAGCAGTTTGGTGGGCATCGGCACTGAAGCTTTCTTT
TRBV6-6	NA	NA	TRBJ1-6	CASIPDRDGQPLHF	TGTGCCAGCATTCCCGACCGGGACGGGCAGCCCCTCCACTTT